Shown below are 5 T cell receptor beta chains from a single sample sequenced in a study of beta chain features in type 1 diabetes. General study points: For Type 1 diabetes patients, all four CD4+ subsets carried TCRB CDR3s that were moderately but significantly shorter.

Sequencing targeted expressed TCRB transcripts, as all isolated RNA had been reverse transcribed. The table came from immunoSEQ multiplex PCR; TCRdb's copy has only in-frame clones and leaves some out. The data hold 640,000 or so clones, with roughly 13% observed a single time. The antigens of these receptors remain unknown. The sample comprised naive CD4+ T cells from blood. Source of these receptors: a man between 18 and 35 years old with type 1 diabetes.

This chain joins TRBV29-1 and TRBJ1-1; D possibly corresponds to TRBD1 (5 bases). Germline CDR1 and CDR2: SQVTM and ANQGSEA. The CDR3 loop spans 11 amino acids. V gave up 7 bases and J gave up 4 bases, with 10 bases separating them. The CDR3 nucleotides are TGCAGCGCCGGGGGTGCCACTGAAGCTTTCTTT. This sequence encodes CSAGGATEAFF.

Only a few counts were recorded for this clone. The chain links TRBV12-5 to TRBJ2-7; D unclear. CDR1 and CDR2 (germline): LGHNT, FRNRAP. CDR3 length equals 13 residues. Trimming left V 2 bases short and J 8 bases short, with 13 bases between. The CDR3 sequence is CASGLRQLSQQYF. CDR3 nucleotide sequence: TGTGCTAGTGGTTTGAGGCAGTTAAGCCAGCAGTACTTC.

The sample holds a few counts of this clone. The chain links TRBV30 to TRBJ1-3; D uncertain. The CDR3 spans 16 residues. Germline loops: CDR1 GTSNPN, CDR2 SVGIG (reference sequence). Trimming took 4 bases from V and 4 from J, leaving 20 bases between them. The DNA for the CDR3 is TGTGCCTGGACATGGATGGGTGCCGATGGCGGAAACACCATATATTTT. Protein sequence: CAWTWMGADGGNTIYF. The full variable domain, rest sourced from reference TRBV30 and TRBJ1-3, is SQTIHQWPATLVQPVGSPLSLECTVEGTSNPNLYWYRQAAGRGLQLLFYSVGIGQISSEVPQNLSASRPQDRQFILSSKKLLLSDSGFYLCAWTWMGADGGNTIYFGEGSWLTVV.

This sequence joins TRBV4-1 and TRBJ2-7; 8 bases map to TRBD1. V shed 4 bases, J shed 0 bases, and the junction held 2 bases outside the gene matches. Looked up from germline, CDR1 is MGHRA and CDR2 is YSYEKL. The CDR3 has 14 residues. The CDR3 loop reads CASSLTGVSYEQYF. As DNA, the CDR3 is TGCGCCAGCAGCCTGACAGGGGTCTCCTACGAGCAGTACTTC.

This clone was counted a few times. V gene TRBV25-1 combines with J gene TRBJ2-5; no definite D call. The CDR3 is 11 amino acids. Germline V gene lookup returns CDR1 MGHDK and CDR2 SYGVNS. Trimming took 2 bases from V and 2 from J, leaving 0 bases between them. CDR3 sequence: CASSEQETQYF. DNA of the CDR3: TGTGCCAGCAGTGAACAAGAGACCCAGTACTTC.